This TCR beta chain was retrieved from a study of blood T cell repertoires in COVID-19. As for the study in general: Acute-phase and convalescent COVID-19 samples originated in the United States, Italy and Spain. PBMCs, B-cell-depleted T cells, or T cells were the source of the cDNA or gDNA that made up the material.

Original data processing: Amplification of reference gene primers was used by the study to estimate nucleated cell counts. TCRdb keeps only in-frame clones here, not all; method: immunoSEQ multiplex PCR. That table gives V, J and clone size, and the DNA gave D and trimming. The table has about 100,000 clones, around 90% seen once. The CDR3 covers 14 residues. V was clipped by 2 bases and J by 6 bases, with 12 bases between them. CDR1 and CDR2 (germline): MNHEY, SVGEGT. This TCR derives from a man aged 50-60 years with active or convalescent COVID-19. Sequencing was done on a sample of peripheral blood. The J gene is TRBJ2-3, the V gene TRBV6-2 or TRBV6-3; D not certain. The CDR3 region is CASSYRSVVDTQYF. As DNA, the CDR3 is TGTGCCAGCAGTTACCGGTCGGTGGTTGATACGCAGTATTTT.